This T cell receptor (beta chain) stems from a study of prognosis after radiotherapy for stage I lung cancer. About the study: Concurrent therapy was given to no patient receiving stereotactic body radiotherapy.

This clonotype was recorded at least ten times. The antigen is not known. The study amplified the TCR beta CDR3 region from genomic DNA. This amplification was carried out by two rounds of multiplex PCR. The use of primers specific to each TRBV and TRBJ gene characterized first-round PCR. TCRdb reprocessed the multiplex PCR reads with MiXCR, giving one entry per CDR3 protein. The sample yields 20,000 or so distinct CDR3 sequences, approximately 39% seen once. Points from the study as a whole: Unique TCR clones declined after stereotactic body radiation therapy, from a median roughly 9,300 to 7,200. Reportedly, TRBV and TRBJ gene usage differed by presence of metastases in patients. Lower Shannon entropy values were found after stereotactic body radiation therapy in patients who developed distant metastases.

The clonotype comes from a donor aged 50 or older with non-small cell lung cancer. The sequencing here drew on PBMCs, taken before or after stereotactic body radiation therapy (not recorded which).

CDR3 region: CASSGLINQETQYF. CDR3 coding DNA: TGTGCCAGCAGTGGACTAATTAACCAAGAGACCCAGTACTTC. The rearrangement joins TRBV6-2 or TRBV6-3 to TRBJ2-5, with TRBD2 as a possible D gene (6 bases). The V gene lost 5 bases and the J gene lost 0 bases, with 10 bases spanning the gap. In germline, CDR1 is MNHEY, CDR2 SVGEGT. The CDR3 spans 14 residues.